The entry that follows covers one T cell receptor (beta chain) sequence. Its antigen has not been determined. Base qualities are missing; no much larger clone stands one base away. Using the deep immunoSEQ assay, multiplex PCR amplified TCR CDR3 regions from genomic DNA. Genomic DNA extracted from each cell subset was distributed evenly over all wells of several immunoSEQ 96-well plates, and each plate served as one replicate. For sorted subsets, around 0.2 ug of genomic DNA, equivalent to about 30,000 T cell genomes, went into each replicate PCR. Purified libraries were quantified with a Qubit 3.0 fluorometer, sized on a Bioanalyzer 2100, and re-quantified with the KAPA Library Quantification kit. Every immunoSEQ 96-well plate was sequenced on a dedicated single-read 150-cycle Illumina NextSeq 550 flow cell. Processing in the source paper ran as follows. Because only junctional sequences without quality scores were contained in the immunoSEQ output, filtering matching that applied to full-length reads could not be performed. Sequences were annotated with PyIR, a Python wrapper for IgBLAST v1.9, and V/J genes and CDR3 were assigned using IMGT germline references. Reads were removed for weak V/J assignments (E-value above 1e-6), missing CDR3, stop codons, out-of-frame junctions, or ambiguous translated residues. V3J clonotypes were defined as sequences sharing the same inferred V gene, J gene, and CDR3 amino acid sequence. To compute the percentage overlap between repertoires, the number of shared unique clonotypes was divided by the size of the smaller repertoire. Three approaches were used to assess repertoire richness: RTK rarefaction, the Chao1 estimator, and Recon v2.1 estimates of unobserved clonotypes. OLGA was used to compute generation probabilities for all TCRbeta clonotypes that the gDNA method yielded from a handful of donors. Held by TCRdb, this immuneACCESS table contains in-frame sequences only and omits some clones. Under half of the omission traces to an unresolved V gene where checked; the cause of the rest is unknown. From that table come the V and J calls and clone size; the DNA was used to work out D and trimming. For this sample the table gives approximately 1.9 million clones, of which roughly 95% were detected only once. The ten largest make up more than 1.5% of the sample.

The data derive from a study of shared clonotypes between healthy human individuals (dated by TCRdb to the early 2020s). Regarding the research as a whole: Three men and a couple of women, aged 18 to 49 years, made up the cohort. For each donor, three plates each were used for CD4 naive and CD4 memory, two plates were used for CD8 naive, and one plate was used for CD8 memory. To increase sequencing depth and limit assay-specific biases, different laboratories used diverse techniques to prepare libraries and sequence TCR repertoires. Blood TCR repertoires of about five healthy adults were deeply sequenced to estimate repertoire size and the extent of clonotype sharing between individuals. Leukapheresis yielded between about 0.85 and 9 billion PBMCs per donor. Points the paper makes about the study in general: Rarefaction of sorted-subset datasets indicated incomplete sequencing despite the large sequencing depth. The small number of donors limited the genetic and exposure-history diversity represented. About 5% of naive CD4, 3.5% of naive CD8, around 2.3% of memory CD4, and over 0.35% of memory CD8 clonotypes were shared across several donors. Estimated clonotype richness was generally larger for naive than for memory subsets. Clonotypes shared by all four sorted-subset donors showed higher generation probabilities than non-shared clonotypes. Pairwise subsampling led to the expectation that sequencing depth would affect the degree of clonotype sharing among donors. Sampling was limited to blood, and TCR repertoires in tissue likely differ from TCR repertoires in blood.

From the germline V gene, CDR1 is ENHRY and CDR2 is SYGVKD. The CDR3, cysteine through phenylalanine, is 14 amino acids long. Only the CDR3 part of the read is kept: 42 bases, read in frame from the first base. The trim is 6 bases for V and 2 bases for J, with a gap of 11 bases between the germline ends. CD8 naive samples were CD45RO-negative cells positively selected for CCR7, giving a CD45RA+CCR7+ population that excluded TemRA cells. Donors were healthy HIV-negative adults with no recently reported acute infections or vaccinations. Only Caucasian adults living in Nashville, Tennessee, USA were represented among the donors. After blood collection by leukapheresis, PBMCs were isolated using Ficoll-Histopaque density gradient centrifugation and then cryopreserved in the vapor phase of liquid nitrogen. Analytical flow cytometry was used to check the purity and quantity of each magnetically sorted T cell population. Genomic DNA was isolated from every sorted fraction and measured by UV absorbance on a Nanodrop 2000c.

Sequencing input: naive CD8+ T cells from PBMCs. Taken with the paper, the label for cell subset or site translates to: CD45RA+CCR7+. The clonotype comes from a man aged 18 to 30 in good health. Some clones in this sample may be carry-over from other donors' samples. The sequence is built from TRBV10-3 and TRBJ2-4; D gene: possibly TRBD2, on 5 matching bases. CDR3 loop: CAISLGEPKNIQYF. The DNA sequence reads TGTGCCATCAGCCTTGGGGAGCCCAAAAACATTCAGTACTTC.